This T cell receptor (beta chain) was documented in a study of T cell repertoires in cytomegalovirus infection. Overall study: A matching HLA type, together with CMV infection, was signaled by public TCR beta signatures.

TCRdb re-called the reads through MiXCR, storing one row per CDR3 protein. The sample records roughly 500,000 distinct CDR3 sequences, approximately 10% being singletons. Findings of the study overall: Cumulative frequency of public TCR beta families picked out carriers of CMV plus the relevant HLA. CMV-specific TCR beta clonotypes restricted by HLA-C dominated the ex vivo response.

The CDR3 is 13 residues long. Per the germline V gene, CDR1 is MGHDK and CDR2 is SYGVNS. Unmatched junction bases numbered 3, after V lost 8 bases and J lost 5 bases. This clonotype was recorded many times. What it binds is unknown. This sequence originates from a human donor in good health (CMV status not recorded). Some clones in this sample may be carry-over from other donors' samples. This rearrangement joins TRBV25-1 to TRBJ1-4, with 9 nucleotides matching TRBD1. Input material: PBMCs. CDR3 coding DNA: TGTGCCAGCTGGGGGACAGGGAATGAAAAACTGTTTTTT. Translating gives CASWGTGNEKLFF.